Presented here are 8 T cell receptor beta chains from one specimen sequenced in a study of T cell clones after liver transplantation. The protocol was immunoSEQ multiplex PCR, while the TCRdb copy is restricted to in-frame clones and leaves out a portion. The table lists some 33,000 clones, more than 90% of them singletons. The input for sequencing was CD8+ T cells from blood, taken 12 months after liver transplant. Receptors originate from a human patient who received a liver transplant. The graft donor may account for some of the T cells.

The chain combines TRBV28 with TRBJ2-7, with TRBD1 matching over 9 bases. The V gene end was trimmed by 5 bases and the J gene end by 0 bases; junction bases not matched to a gene: 8. Germline lookup yields CDR1 MDHEN and CDR2 SYDVKM. The length of the CDR3 is 16 residues. The CDR3 loop reads CASSTLDRGFSYEQYF. DNA of the CDR3: TGTGCCAGCAGTACCCTGGACAGGGGCTTCTCCTACGAGCAGTACTTC.

The V gene is TRBV2, the J gene TRBJ2-1; 13 bases match TRBD2. Germline values: CDR1 SNHLY, CDR2 FYNNEI. This CDR3 is built from 14 residues. The V gene end was trimmed by 8 bases and the J gene end by 8 bases; junction bases not matched to a gene: 6. For the CDR3, the DNA is TGTGCCAGCCGCGGGACTAGCGGGACCGATGAGCAGTTCTTC. Protein: CASRGTSGTDEQFF.

The rearrangement joins TRBV7-9 to TRBJ1-1; D is unresolved. V was cut by 5 bases and J by 6 bases, with 10 bases left in between. The V gene's germline CDR1 is SEHNR and CDR2 FQNEAQ (reference sequence). The CDR3 contains 12 residues. The CDR3 reads CASSLLTAEAFF. As DNA, the CDR3 is TGTGCCAGCAGCCTTCTGACGGCTGAAGCTTTCTTT.

The chain joins TRBV25-1 to TRBJ1-1; D remains ambiguous. V was cut by 0 bases and J by 7 bases, with 6 bases left in between. Germline V gene lookup returns CDR1 MGHDK and CDR2 SYGVNS. This CDR3 region has 12 residues. The CDR3 is CASSEYLNEAFF. The DNA for the CDR3 is TGTGCCAGCAGTGAATATCTAAATGAAGCTTTCTTT.

The chain combines TRBV7-3 with TRBJ1-1; weak D call: TRBD1 (5 bases). This CDR3 has 14 residues. V lost 4 bases and J lost 1, with 10 bases in between. Looked up from germline, CDR1 is SGHTA and CDR2 is FQGTGA. The CDR3: CASSSSGANTEAFF. In nucleotides, the CDR3 is TGTGCCAGCAGCTCCAGTGGGGCGAACACTGAAGCTTTCTTT.

The chain carries TRBV5-6 and TRBJ1-4; D not resolved. The germline V and J ends were trimmed by 2 bases and 0 bases, with 11 bases remaining between them. This CDR3 comprises 16 residues. CDR1 is SGHDT and CDR2 is YYEEEE in the germline V gene. CDR3 coding DNA: TGTGCCAGCAGCTTCGGGTCCCCGGCAACTAATGAAAAACTGTTTTTT. This encodes CASSFGSPATNEKLFF.

The chain recombines TRBV2 with TRBJ2-7, with D possibly matching TRBD1 (5 bases). Germline V lookup: CDR1 SNHLY, CDR2 FYNNEI. CDR3 length: 13 residues. V lost 3 bases to trimming and J lost 0 bases, with 6 bases between them. Here the CDR3 DNA reads TGTGCCAGCAGTGACCAGGGCTCCTACGAGCAGTACTTC. Protein: CASSDQGSYEQYF.

The chain is built from TRBV9 and TRBJ2-7; no reliable D call. The germline V gene encodes CDR1 SGDLS and CDR2 YYNGEE. V was shortened by 0 bases and J by 3 bases, with 7 bases between the two germline ends. The CDR3 totals 13 residues. The CDR3 protein is CASSVVPDYEQYF. CDR3 DNA sequence: TGTGCCAGCAGCGTAGTCCCAGACTACGAGCAGTACTTC.